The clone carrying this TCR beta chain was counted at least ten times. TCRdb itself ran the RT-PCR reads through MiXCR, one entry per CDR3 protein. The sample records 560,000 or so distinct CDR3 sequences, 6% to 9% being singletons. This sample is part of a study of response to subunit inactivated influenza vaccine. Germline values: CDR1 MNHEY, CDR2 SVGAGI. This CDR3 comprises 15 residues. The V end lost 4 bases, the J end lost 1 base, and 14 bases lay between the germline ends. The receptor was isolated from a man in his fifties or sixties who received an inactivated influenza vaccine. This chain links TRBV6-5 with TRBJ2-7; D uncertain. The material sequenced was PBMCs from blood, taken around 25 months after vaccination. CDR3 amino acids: CASSFGGLGSYEQYF. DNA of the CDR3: TGTGCCAGCAGTTTTGGCGGTCTGGGATCCTACGAGCAGTACTTC.